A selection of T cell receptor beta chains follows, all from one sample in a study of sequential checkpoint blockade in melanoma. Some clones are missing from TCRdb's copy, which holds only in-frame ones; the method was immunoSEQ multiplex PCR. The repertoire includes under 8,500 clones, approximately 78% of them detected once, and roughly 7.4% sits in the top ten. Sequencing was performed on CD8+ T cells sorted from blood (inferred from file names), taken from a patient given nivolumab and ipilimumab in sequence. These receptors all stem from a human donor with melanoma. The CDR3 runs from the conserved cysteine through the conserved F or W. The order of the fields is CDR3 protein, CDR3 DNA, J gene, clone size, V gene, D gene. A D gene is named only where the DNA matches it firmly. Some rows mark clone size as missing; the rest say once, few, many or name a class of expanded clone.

cdr3_aa: CASGPSNTGELFF
cdr3_nt: TGTGCTAGTGGCCCGTCGAACACCGGGGAGCTGTTTTTT
j_call: TRBJ2-2
clone_size: -
v_call: TRBV12-5
d_call: -

cdr3_aa: CASTGGRPEDTQYF
cdr3_nt: TGTGCCAGCACTGGCGGGAGGCCGGAAGATACGCAGTATTTT
j_call: TRBJ2-3
clone_size: -
v_call: TRBV2
d_call: TRBD2

cdr3_aa: CASGRASGYEQYF
cdr3_nt: TGTGCCAGCGGGAGGGCCAGTGGCTACGAGCAGTACTTC
j_call: TRBJ2-7
clone_size: -
v_call: TRBV27
d_call: TRBD2

cdr3_aa: CASSISGDEKLFF
cdr3_nt: TGTGCCAGTAGTATTTCGGGGGATGAAAAACTGTTTTTT
j_call: TRBJ1-4
clone_size: once
v_call: TRBV19
d_call: -

cdr3_aa: CASSFSGRAGDEQFF
cdr3_nt: TGTGCCAGCAGCTTCAGCGGGAGGGCCGGGGATGAGCAGTTCTTC
j_call: TRBJ2-1
clone_size: -
v_call: TRBV7-8
d_call: TRBD2

cdr3_aa: CASSVGLGQGFQPQHF
cdr3_nt: TGTGCCAGCAGCGTAGGACTGGGACAGGGGTTTCAGCCCCAGCATTTT
j_call: TRBJ1-5
clone_size: -
v_call: TRBV7-9
d_call: TRBD1

cdr3_aa: CSVMTGFDYGYTF
cdr3_nt: TGCAGCGTTATGACAGGTTTTGACTATGGCTACACCTTC
j_call: TRBJ1-2
clone_size: -
v_call: TRBV29-1
d_call: -

cdr3_aa: CASSVAESSYNEQFF
cdr3_nt: TGCGCCAGCAGTGTAGCTGAGAGCTCCTACAATGAGCAGTTCTTC
j_call: TRBJ2-1
clone_size: -
v_call: TRBV4-3
d_call: -

cdr3_aa: CASSVDGRDTNEQFF
cdr3_nt: TGTGCCAGCAGCGTAGACGGGAGAGATACCAATGAGCAGTTCTTC
j_call: TRBJ2-1
clone_size: -
v_call: TRBV9
d_call: -

cdr3_aa: CASSVDGDNSPLHF
cdr3_nt: TGTGCCAGCAGCGTCGACGGGGATAATTCACCCCTCCACTTT
j_call: TRBJ1-6
clone_size: -
v_call: TRBV9
d_call: -

cdr3_aa: CASSFSSGSDTGELFF
cdr3_nt: TGTGCCAGCAGCTTCTCTAGCGGGAGTGACACCGGGGAGCTGTTTTTT
j_call: TRBJ2-2
clone_size: -
v_call: TRBV7-9
d_call: TRBD2

cdr3_aa: CASSSTNRGETQYF
cdr3_nt: TGTGCCAGCAGCTCCACCAACCGGGGAGAGACCCAGTACTTC
j_call: TRBJ2-5
clone_size: -
v_call: TRBV2
d_call: -

cdr3_aa: CASSGLAGGTATQYF
cdr3_nt: TGTGCCAGTAGTGGTCTAGCGGGAGGGACCGCTACGCAGTATTTT
j_call: TRBJ2-3
clone_size: once
v_call: TRBV19
d_call: TRBD2

cdr3_aa: CASSPWDRGYEQYF
cdr3_nt: TGTGCCAGCAGTCCCTGGGACAGGGGCTACGAGCAGTACTTC
j_call: TRBJ2-7
clone_size: -
v_call: TRBV27
d_call: TRBD1

cdr3_aa: CASSTGAYEQYF
cdr3_nt: TGTGCCAGCAGTACAGGGGCCTACGAGCAGTACTTC
j_call: TRBJ2-7
clone_size: -
v_call: TRBV6-1
d_call: TRBD1

cdr3_aa: CASSPQGSYGYTF
cdr3_nt: TGTGCCAGCAGCCCTCAGGGATCCTATGGCTACACCTTC
j_call: TRBJ1-2
clone_size: few
v_call: TRBV5-6
d_call: -

cdr3_aa: CASSIDLFSEQYF
cdr3_nt: TGTGCCAGTAGTATAGATCTTTTCTCCGAGCAGTACTTC
j_call: TRBJ2-7
clone_size: medium-sized
v_call: TRBV19
d_call: -

cdr3_aa: CASSGGQGPSYEQYF
cdr3_nt: TGTGCCAGCAGCGGCGGACAGGGCCCTTCCTACGAGCAGTACTTC
j_call: TRBJ2-7
clone_size: -
v_call: TRBV9
d_call: TRBD1

cdr3_aa: CAWSPDIGSLHF
cdr3_nt: TGTGCCTGGAGCCCCGACATTGGATCCCTCCACTTT
j_call: TRBJ1-6
clone_size: once
v_call: TRBV30
d_call: -

cdr3_aa: CASSPAGTGDYEQYF
cdr3_nt: TGCGCCAGCAGCCCGGCAGGGACAGGTGATTACGAGCAGTACTTC
j_call: TRBJ2-7
clone_size: once
v_call: TRBV4-1
d_call: TRBD1

cdr3_aa: CASSAQDDRESGELFF
cdr3_nt: TGTGCCAGCAGCGCCCAAGACGACAGGGAATCCGGGGAGCTGTTTTTT
j_call: TRBJ2-2
clone_size: -
v_call: TRBV7-9
d_call: TRBD1

cdr3_aa: CASSLRRTGGQRSGRGGPYEQYF
cdr3_nt: TGTGCCAGCAGCTTAAGACGAACAGGGGGGCAGCGTAGCGGGAGAGGGGGGCCCTACGAGCAGTACTTC
j_call: TRBJ2-7
clone_size: -
v_call: TRBV7-3
d_call: -

cdr3_aa: CASSHQTGVEEIQYF
cdr3_nt: TGTGCCAGCAGCCACCAAACAGGGGTGGAAGAGATCCAGTACTTC
j_call: TRBJ2-5
clone_size: -
v_call: TRBV7-8
d_call: TRBD1

cdr3_aa: CASEGVPGELFF
cdr3_nt: TGTGCCAGCGAAGGGGTTCCCGGGGAGCTGTTTTTT
j_call: TRBJ2-2
clone_size: -
v_call: TRBV11-3
d_call: -

cdr3_aa: CASSQADITGAIGYTF
cdr3_nt: TGCGCCAGCAGCCAAGCAGATATTACAGGAGCCATAGGCTACACCTTC
j_call: TRBJ1-2
clone_size: -
v_call: TRBV4-1
d_call: -

cdr3_aa: CASSYSPASGDNEQFF
cdr3_nt: TGTGCCAGCAGTTACTCCCCAGCTAGCGGGGACAATGAGCAGTTCTTC
j_call: TRBJ2-1
clone_size: -
v_call: TRBV6-5
d_call: TRBD2

cdr3_aa: CASRGLLGNEQFF
cdr3_nt: TGTGCCAGCCGGGGACTTTTAGGGAATGAGCAGTTCTTC
j_call: TRBJ2-1
clone_size: -
v_call: TRBV19
d_call: -

cdr3_aa: CASSYDSGQGVDEQYF
cdr3_nt: TGTGCCAGCAGTTATGACTCGGGACAGGGGGTGGACGAGCAGTACTTC
j_call: TRBJ2-7
clone_size: once
v_call: TRBV6-6
d_call: TRBD1

cdr3_aa: CASSLSGAGRPQHF
cdr3_nt: TGTGCCAGCAGTTTATCAGGGGCCGGTCGGCCCCAGCATTTT
j_call: TRBJ1-5
clone_size: -
v_call: TRBV28
d_call: -

cdr3_aa: CASSLGGNEQFF
cdr3_nt: TGTGCCAGCAGTTTGGGAGGGAACGAGCAGTTCTTC
j_call: TRBJ2-1
clone_size: -
v_call: TRBV27
d_call: TRBD2

cdr3_aa: CASSARGRSGTNEQFF
cdr3_nt: TGTGCCAGCAGCGCCCGCGGGAGGTCGGGGACGAATGAGCAGTTCTTC
j_call: TRBJ2-1
clone_size: -
v_call: TRBV7-9
d_call: TRBD2

cdr3_aa: CASSLSRPDTQYF
cdr3_nt: TGTGCCAGCAGTTTATCGCGTCCAGATACGCAGTATTTT
j_call: TRBJ2-3
clone_size: medium-sized
v_call: TRBV27
d_call: -

cdr3_aa: CSGGMTGINEQFF
cdr3_nt: TGCAGCGGGGGAATGACAGGGATCAATGAGCAGTTCTTC
j_call: TRBJ2-1
clone_size: -
v_call: TRBV29-1
d_call: TRBD1

cdr3_aa: CASSETVNSRPFYNEQFF
cdr3_nt: TGCGCCAGCAGTGAGACAGTTAACAGCCGTCCTTTCTACAATGAGCAGTTCTTC
j_call: TRBJ2-1
clone_size: -
v_call: TRBV10-1
d_call: -

cdr3_aa: CASSGLGPRGYEQYF
cdr3_nt: TGTGCCAGCAGCGGACTCGGGCCCCGAGGGTACGAGCAGTACTTC
j_call: TRBJ2-7
clone_size: -
v_call: TRBV11-2
d_call: -

cdr3_aa: CASSTTGVAETQYF
cdr3_nt: TGTGCCAGTAGTACTACAGGGGTAGCGGAGACCCAGTACTTC
j_call: TRBJ2-5
clone_size: -
v_call: TRBV19
d_call: TRBD1

cdr3_aa: CASSSPGQSNEKLFF
cdr3_nt: TGTGCCAGCAGCTCGCCGGGACAGAGTAATGAAAAACTGTTTTTT
j_call: TRBJ1-4
clone_size: -
v_call: TRBV7-9
d_call: TRBD1

cdr3_aa: CASSPTGGAEAFF
cdr3_nt: TGTGCCAGCAGCCCCACCGGGGGAGCTGAAGCTTTCTTT
j_call: TRBJ1-1
clone_size: -
v_call: TRBV9
d_call: -

cdr3_aa: CASSPPSGGETQYF
cdr3_nt: TGTGCCAGCAGCCCCCCCTCGGGAGGAGAGACCCAGTACTTC
j_call: TRBJ2-5
clone_size: -
v_call: TRBV7-6
d_call: TRBD2

cdr3_aa: CASSYGTGTDTQYF
cdr3_nt: TGTGCCAGCAGCTACGGGACAGGCACAGATACGCAGTATTTT
j_call: TRBJ2-3
clone_size: -
v_call: TRBV11-2
d_call: TRBD1

cdr3_aa: CASSPLPNYGYTF
cdr3_nt: TGTGCCAGCAGCCCACTTCCTAACTATGGCTACACCTTC
j_call: TRBJ1-2
clone_size: -
v_call: TRBV27
d_call: -

cdr3_aa: CASSINRAYGYTF
cdr3_nt: TGTGCCAGCAGTATTAACAGAGCTTATGGCTACACCTTC
j_call: TRBJ1-2
clone_size: few
v_call: TRBV28
d_call: -

cdr3_aa: CASSQDRGSYEQYF
cdr3_nt: TGTGCCAGCAGCCAAGACAGGGGGTCCTACGAGCAGTACTTC
j_call: TRBJ2-7
clone_size: few
v_call: TRBV4-1
d_call: TRBD1

cdr3_aa: CASRRDRGEKLFF
cdr3_nt: TGTGCCAGCAGACGGGACAGGGGTGAAAAACTGTTTTTT
j_call: TRBJ1-4
clone_size: -
v_call: TRBV5-5
d_call: TRBD1

cdr3_aa: CASRSKGGDTEAFF
cdr3_nt: TGTGCCAGCAGGAGCAAGGGGGGGGACACTGAAGCTTTCTTT
j_call: TRBJ1-1
clone_size: once
v_call: TRBV6-1
d_call: -

cdr3_aa: CASSLVNTGELFF
cdr3_nt: TGTGCCAGCAGCCTAGTAAACACCGGGGAGCTGTTTTTT
j_call: TRBJ2-2
clone_size: once
v_call: TRBV14
d_call: -

cdr3_aa: CASSMGAPHQPQHF
cdr3_nt: TGTGCCAGTAGTATGGGGGCGCCCCATCAGCCCCAGCATTTT
j_call: TRBJ1-5
clone_size: few
v_call: TRBV19
d_call: -

cdr3_aa: CASSAGQHYEQYF
cdr3_nt: TGTGCCAGCAGCGCGGGACAGCACTACGAGCAGTACTTC
j_call: TRBJ2-7
clone_size: -
v_call: TRBV9
d_call: TRBD1

cdr3_aa: CASSQVLGGAYEQYF
cdr3_nt: TGCGCCAGCAGCCAAGTTTTAGGGGGGGCCTACGAGCAGTACTTC
j_call: TRBJ2-7
clone_size: -
v_call: TRBV4-1
d_call: -

cdr3_aa: CASSLGDRGYNSPLHF
cdr3_nt: TGTGCCAGCAGTCTTGGGGACAGGGGGTATAATTCACCCCTCCACTTT
j_call: TRBJ1-6
clone_size: -
v_call: TRBV7-9
d_call: TRBD1

cdr3_aa: CASSVASGKYTDTQYF
cdr3_nt: TGTGCCAGCAGCGTAGCTAGCGGGAAATACACAGATACGCAGTATTTT
j_call: TRBJ2-3
clone_size: -
v_call: TRBV9
d_call: TRBD2

cdr3_aa: CASSRAGRDTGVGLAKNIQYF
cdr3_nt: TGTGCCAGCAGCCGCGCGGGCAGGGATACGGGAGTTGGGCTAGCCAAAAACATTCAGTACTTC
j_call: TRBJ2-4
clone_size: medium-sized
v_call: TRBV4-2
d_call: -

cdr3_aa: CASSLEEGIQETQYF
cdr3_nt: TGTGCCAGCAGCTTAGAGGAGGGAATACAAGAGACCCAGTACTTC
j_call: TRBJ2-5
clone_size: -
v_call: TRBV11-2
d_call: -

cdr3_aa: CASRGGAGYGYTF
cdr3_nt: TGTGCCAGCCGAGGGGGCGCGGGCTATGGCTACACCTTC
j_call: TRBJ1-2
clone_size: -
v_call: TRBV7-9
d_call: TRBD1

cdr3_aa: CASSLGASSREQYF
cdr3_nt: TGTGCCAGCAGCCTGGGCGCCTCGAGTCGGGAGCAGTACTTC
j_call: TRBJ2-7
clone_size: few
v_call: TRBV7-2
d_call: -

cdr3_aa: CASSEIGGPYEQYF
cdr3_nt: TGTGCCAGCAGTGAAATAGGGGGCCCCTACGAGCAGTACTTC
j_call: TRBJ2-7
clone_size: -
v_call: TRBV6-1
d_call: TRBD1

cdr3_aa: CASSSPGSEAFF
cdr3_nt: TGTGCCAGCAGTTCTCCGGGGTCCGAAGCTTTCTTT
j_call: TRBJ1-1
clone_size: -
v_call: TRBV28
d_call: -

cdr3_aa: CASSLSAGYEQYF
cdr3_nt: TGTGCCAGCAGTTTATCGGCGGGGTACGAGCAGTACTTC
j_call: TRBJ2-7
clone_size: -
v_call: TRBV27
d_call: -

cdr3_aa: CASSFRLAGVYNEQFF
cdr3_nt: TGCGCCAGCAGCTTTCGTCTAGCGGGAGTGTACAATGAGCAGTTCTTC
j_call: TRBJ2-1
clone_size: -
v_call: TRBV5-1
d_call: TRBD2